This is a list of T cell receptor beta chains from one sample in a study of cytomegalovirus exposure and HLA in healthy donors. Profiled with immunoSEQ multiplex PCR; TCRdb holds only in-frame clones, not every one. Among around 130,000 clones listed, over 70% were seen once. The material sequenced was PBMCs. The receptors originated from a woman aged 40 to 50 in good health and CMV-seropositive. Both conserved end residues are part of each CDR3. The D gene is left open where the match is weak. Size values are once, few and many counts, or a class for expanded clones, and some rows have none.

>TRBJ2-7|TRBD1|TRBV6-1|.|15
CASNTGQGMYYEQYF
TGTGCCAGCAATACGGGACAGGGGATGTACTACGAGCAGTACTTC
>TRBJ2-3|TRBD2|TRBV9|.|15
CASSMGLASTDTQYF
TGTGCCAGCAGCATGGGACTAGCGAGCACAGATACGCAGTATTTT
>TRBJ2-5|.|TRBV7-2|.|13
CASSRGVQETQYF
TGTGCCAGCAGCCGCGGGGTCCAAGAGACCCAGTACTTC
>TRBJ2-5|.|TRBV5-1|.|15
CASSFTGSPQETQYF
TGCGCCAGCAGCTTTACAGGGTCTCCCCAAGAGACCCAGTACTTC
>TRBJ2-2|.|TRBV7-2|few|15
CASSLDPLNTGELFF
TGTGCCAGCAGCTTAGATCCTCTCAACACCGGGGAGCTGTTTTTT
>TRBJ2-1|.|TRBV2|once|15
CASRVRTTSYNEQFF
TGTGCCAGCAGGGTTAGGACTACCTCCTACAATGAGCAGTTCTTC
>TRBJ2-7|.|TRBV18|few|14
CASSPIARPYEQYF
TGTGCCAGCTCACCAATTGCGAGGCCCTACGAGCAGTACTTC
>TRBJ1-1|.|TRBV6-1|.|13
CASSSNMNTEAFF
TGTGCCAGCAGTAGTAACATGAACACTGAAGCTTTCTTT
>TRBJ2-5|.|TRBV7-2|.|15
CASSLMTGQGETQYF
TGTGCCAGCAGCTTAATGACAGGCCAAGGGGAGACCCAGTACTTC
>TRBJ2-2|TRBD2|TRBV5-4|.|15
CASRSAGMNTGELFF
TGTGCCAGCAGGTCAGCGGGAATGAACACCGGGGAGCTGTTTTTT
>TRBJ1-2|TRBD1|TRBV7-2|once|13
CASARQGVYGYTF
TGTGCCAGCGCTCGACAGGGGGTGTATGGCTACACCTTC
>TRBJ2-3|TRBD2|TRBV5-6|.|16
CASSSPTSGRTDTQYF
TGTGCCAGCAGCTCCCCAACGAGCGGGAGGACAGATACGCAGTATTTT
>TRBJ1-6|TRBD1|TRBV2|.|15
CASKIGQVLNSPLHF
TGTGCCAGCAAGATCGGACAGGTTTTGAATTCACCCCTCCACTTT
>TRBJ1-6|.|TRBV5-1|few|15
CASSLAERYNSPLHF
TGCGCCAGCAGCTTGGCGGAGCGGTATAATTCACCCCTCCACTTT
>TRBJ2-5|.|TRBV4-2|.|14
CASSPGLGQETQYF
TGTGCCAGCAGCCCCGGACTGGGCCAAGAGACCCAGTACTTC
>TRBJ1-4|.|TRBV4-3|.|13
CASSQDGREKLFF
TGCGCCAGCAGCCAAGATGGGAGAGAAAAACTGTTTTTT
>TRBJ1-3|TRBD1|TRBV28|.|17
CASSLIGTGPSGNTIYF
TGTGCCAGCAGCCTAATCGGGACAGGCCCCTCTGGAAACACCATATATTTT
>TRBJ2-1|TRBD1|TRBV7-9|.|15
CASSKRGLGSNEQFF
TGTGCCAGCTCGAAGAGGGGGCTAGGGAGCAATGAGCAGTTCTTC
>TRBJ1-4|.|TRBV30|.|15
CAWSVALAFNEKLFF
TGTGCCTGGAGTGTAGCGTTGGCTTTTAATGAAAAACTGTTTTTT
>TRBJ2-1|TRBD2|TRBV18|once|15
CASSPPRGEGNEQFF
TGTGCCAGCTCACCACCGCGGGGGGAGGGAAATGAGCAGTTCTTC
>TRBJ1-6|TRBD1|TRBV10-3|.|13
CAIGGQGSSPLHF
TGTGCCATCGGGGGACAGGGGAGTTCACCCCTCCACTTT
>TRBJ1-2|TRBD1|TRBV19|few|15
CASSPRRQGFYGYTF
TGTGCCAGTAGTCCCCGAAGACAGGGGTTCTATGGCTACACCTTC
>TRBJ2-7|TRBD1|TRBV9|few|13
CASSPQGAYEQYF
TGTGCCAGCAGCCCACAGGGGGCCTACGAGCAGTACTTC
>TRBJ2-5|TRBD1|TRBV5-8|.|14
CASSTGQGKETQYF
TGTGCCAGCAGCACCGGACAGGGCAAAGAGACCCAGTACTTC
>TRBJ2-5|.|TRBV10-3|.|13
CAISEPRQETQYF
TGTGCCATCAGTGAACCGCGGCAAGAGACCCAGTACTTC
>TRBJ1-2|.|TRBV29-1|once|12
CSVEDGVPGYTF
TGCAGCGTTGAAGACGGGGTTCCAGGCTACACCTTC
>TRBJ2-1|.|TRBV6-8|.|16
CASRGGGPISYNEQFF
TGTGCCAGCAGGGGGGGTGGACCGATTTCCTACAATGAGCAGTTCTTC
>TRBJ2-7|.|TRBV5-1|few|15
CASSLSGSHACEQYF
TGCGCCAGCAGCTTGTCGGGAAGCCACGCGTGCGAGCAGTACTTC
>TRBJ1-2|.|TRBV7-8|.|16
CASSLAGAGGRGGYTF
TGTGCCAGCAGCTTAGCGGGGGCGGGGGGCAGAGGTGGCTACACCTTC
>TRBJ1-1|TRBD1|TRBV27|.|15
CASSLRTGLNTEAFF
TGTGCCAGCAGTTTGAGGACAGGGCTGAACACTGAAGCTTTCTTT
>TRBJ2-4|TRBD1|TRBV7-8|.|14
CASSRQGGKNIQYF
TGTGCCAGCAGCCGACAGGGTGGCAAAAACATTCAGTACTTC
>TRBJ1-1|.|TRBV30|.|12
CAWSYAMLEAFF
TGTGCCTGGAGTTACGCCATGCTAGAAGCTTTCTTT
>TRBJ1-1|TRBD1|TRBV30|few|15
CAWSGPGTGNTEAFF
TGTGCCTGGAGTGGCCCCGGGACAGGGAACACTGAAGCTTTCTTT
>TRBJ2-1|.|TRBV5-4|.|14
CASSLDQGGYEQFF
TGTGCCAGCAGCTTGGATCAGGGTGGCTATGAGCAGTTCTTC
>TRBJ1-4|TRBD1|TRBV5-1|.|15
CASSLMGQGGEKLFF
TGCGCCAGCAGCTTGATGGGACAGGGTGGTGAAAAACTGTTTTTT
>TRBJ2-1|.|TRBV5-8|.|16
CASSWSGLASSGEQFF
TGTGCCAGCAGTTGGAGTGGGTTAGCGTCATCGGGGGAGCAGTTCTTC
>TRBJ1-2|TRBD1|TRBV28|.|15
CASSPPGQGFGGYTF
TGTGCCAGCAGTCCGCCGGGACAGGGATTTGGTGGCTACACCTTC
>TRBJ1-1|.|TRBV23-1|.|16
CASSHPTGVVNTEAFF
TGCGCCAGCAGTCATCCGACCGGGGTGGTTAACACTGAAGCTTTCTTT
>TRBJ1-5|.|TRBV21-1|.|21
CASSISIYLGIRDRHNQPQHF
TGTGCCAGCAGCATCTCCATCTACCTAGGTATCCGGGACAGACACAATCAGCCCCAGCATTTT
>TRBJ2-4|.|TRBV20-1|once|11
CSSRGGDIQYF
TGCAGTTCCAGGGGTGGCGACATTCAGTACTTC
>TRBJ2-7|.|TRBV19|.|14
CASSIAAGGGEQYF
TGTGCCAGTAGTATTGCCGCCGGCGGAGGCGAGCAGTACTTC
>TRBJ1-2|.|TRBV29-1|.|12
CSVGKGPGGYTF
TGCAGCGTTGGTAAGGGGCCAGGAGGCTACACCTTC
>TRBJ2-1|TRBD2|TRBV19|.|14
CATGRVEGPNEQFF
TGTGCCACGGGGAGGGTTGAGGGGCCCAATGAGCAGTTCTTC
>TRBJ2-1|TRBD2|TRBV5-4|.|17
CASSKGTSGMSSNEQFF
TGTGCCAGCAGCAAGGGGACTAGCGGGATGAGTTCCAATGAGCAGTTCTTC
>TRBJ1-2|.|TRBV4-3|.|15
CASSHGWKGDYGYTF
TGCGCCAGCAGCCATGGGTGGAAGGGGGACTATGGCTACACCTTC
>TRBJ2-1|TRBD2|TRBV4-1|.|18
CASSQFASGRARGNEQFF
TGCGCCAGCAGCCAATTCGCTAGCGGGAGGGCCAGGGGAAATGAGCAGTTCTTC
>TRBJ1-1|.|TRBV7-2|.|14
CASSSDRWNTEAFF
TGTGCCAGCAGCTCAGACAGGTGGAACACTGAAGCTTTCTTT
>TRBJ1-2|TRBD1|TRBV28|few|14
CASSKSGTGNGYTF
TGTGCCAGCAGTAAGTCCGGGACAGGGAATGGCTACACCTTC
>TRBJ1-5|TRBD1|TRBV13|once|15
CASSLGRGINQPQHF
TGTGCCAGCAGCTTAGGCAGGGGGATAAATCAGCCCCAGCATTTT
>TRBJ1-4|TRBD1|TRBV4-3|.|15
CASSQDRGEGEKLFF
TGCGCCAGCAGCCAGGACAGGGGGGAGGGTGAAAAACTGTTTTTT
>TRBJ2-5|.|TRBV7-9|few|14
CASSLRSGRETQYF
TGTGCCAGCAGCTTGCGGTCAGGGCGAGAGACCCAGTACTTC